This record looks at one TCR beta chain sequence and its context. The data are from a study of PD-L1 blockade in urothelial cancer. Study as a whole: About 85% of the roughly 29 patients were men whose urothelial cancer was bladder-origin. Typically, measured as a median, blood samples had 141,255 T cells.

Documented time point: peripheral blood 6 weeks after treatment start. It was locally advanced or metastatic urothelial carcinoma that patients had. Each patient gave between 1 and 8 samples, pretreatment and on-treatment. The CDR3 has 14 amino acids. V shed 5 bases, J shed 9 bases, and the junction held 5 bases outside the gene matches. CDR1 is WNHNN and CDR2 is SYGVQD in the germline V gene (reference sequence). The assay was immunoSEQ multiplex PCR, and TCRdb's table has in-frame clones only and misses some. Here the sample spans some 110,000 clones, around 93% being singletons. The chain combines TRBV10-1 with TRBJ2-1, with 12 bases that match TRBD2. The material was PBMCs, obtained around atezolizumab (anti-PD-L1) treatment. The TCR sequence derives from a man aged 55 to 70 with urothelial cancer. The CDR3 coding sequence is TGCGCCAGCAGTAAGACTAGCGGGAGCTCTGAGCAGTTCTTC. It translates to CASSKTSGSSEQFF.